The 32 T cell receptor beta chains below all came from one sample that was sequenced in a study of cytomegalovirus exposure and HLA in healthy donors. PCR involved 60 Vbeta and 13 Jbeta primers. Some clones are missing from TCRdb's copy, which holds only in-frame ones; the method was immunoSEQ multiplex PCR. There are tens of thousands of clones in the sample, with 3.5% to 5.5% held by the top ten. Sequenced input: PBMCs. Every receptor here comes from a middle-aged woman in good health and CMV-seropositive.

V usage is TRBV9 and J usage is TRBJ2-2, with 10 bases fitting TRBD2. The junction had 9 bases not matched to a gene; V was cut back by 3 bases and J by 7 bases. Germline assignment: CDR1 SGDLS and CDR2 YYNGEE. The CDR3 sequence is 16 residues long. CDR3 in amino acids: CASSALSGRAGGELFF. The DNA of the CDR3 is TGTGCCAGCAGCGCCCTCAGCGGGAGGGCCGGCGGGGAGCTGTTTTTT.

CDR3 sequence: CASSLVQGGDYGYTF. The DNA of the CDR3 is TGTGCCAGCAGCCTTGTACAGGGGGGGGACTATGGCTACACCTTC. The rearrangement joins TRBV6-1 to TRBJ1-2, with 8 bases aligning to TRBD1. CDR3 length: 15 residues. The V gene's germline CDR1 is MNHNS and CDR2 SASEGT. V dropped 6 bases and J dropped 3; count of bases not matched to a gene: 9.

CDR3 amino acids: CATLGGSGSGNTDTQYF. DNA of the CDR3: TGTGCCACCTTGGGGGGATCCGGGAGTGGTAACACAGATACGCAGTATTTT. The chain is built from TRBV10-3 and TRBJ2-3; TRBD2 is a possible D gene (6 bases). V was trimmed by 10 bases and J by 2 bases, leaving 25 bases between them. Germline V CDR1 and CDR2: ENHRY, SYGVKD. The CDR3 loop spans 17 amino acids.

The rearrangement links TRBV7-9 to TRBJ2-7; 7 bases fit TRBD2. The CDR3 runs 16 residues. Trimming cost V 3 bases and J 6 bases; bases outside gene matches: 14. Germline CDR1 reads SEHNR; CDR2 reads FQNEAQ (reference sequence). As DNA, the CDR3 is TGTGCCAGCAGCTTCCCTATCGGGGGGTTTTGGGGCGAGCAGTACTTC. Translating it yields CASSFPIGGFWGEQYF.

The chain is built from TRBV11-2 and TRBJ2-6, with 7 bases lining up with TRBD2. Losses at the gene ends were 4 bases for V and 1 base for J; bases not matched to a gene: 4. This CDR3 region has 16 residues. Germline V gives CDR1 SGHAT, CDR2 FQNNGV. The CDR3 loop reads CASSSERGSGANVLTF. In DNA, the CDR3 is TGTGCCAGCAGCTCCGAGCGGGGTTCTGGGGCCAACGTCCTGACTTTC.

V usage is TRBV9 and J usage is TRBJ2-3, with 7 bases matching TRBD1. The germline gives CDR1 SGDLS, CDR2 YYNGEE. This CDR3 region has 13 residues. With 4 bases clipped from V and 4 bases from J, the junction kept 3 bases outside the gene matches. The CDR3 DNA is TGTGCCAGCAGCAAAGGGGGCCCAGATACGCAGTATTTT. Its translation is CASSKGGPDTQYF.

This chain joins TRBV4-1 and TRBJ2-4, with 8 bases matching TRBD2. With V trimmed by 2 bases and J by 4 bases, 4 bases remained unmatched. Germline values: CDR1 MGHRA, CDR2 YSYEKL. CDR3 length equals 15 residues. CDR3 in amino acids: CASSQPTSGKNIQYF. The DNA of the CDR3 is TGCGCCAGCAGCCAACCCACTAGCGGAAAAAACATTCAGTACTTC.

The rearrangement uses TRBV7-9 and TRBJ2-1; 9 bases align to TRBD2. The junction had 7 bases not matched to a gene; V was cut back by 3 bases and J by 7 bases. Germline assignment: CDR1 SEHNR and CDR2 FQNEAQ (reference sequence). This CDR3 comprises 15 residues. CDR3 in amino acids: CASSLGGGGSNEQFF. CDR3 nucleotide sequence: TGTGCCAGCAGCTTGGGCGGGGGGGGATCAAATGAGCAGTTCTTC.

The chain employs TRBV19 and TRBJ2-5; D gene unclear. Germline V gene lookup returns CDR1 LNHDA and CDR2 SQIVND (reference sequence). The CDR3 consists of 13 residues. With 3 bases removed from V and 4 bases from J, the gap between germline ends came to 9 bases. The CDR3 protein is CASSIRKSETQYF. CDR3 DNA: TGTGCCAGTAGTATCAGGAAATCAGAGACCCAGTACTTC.

This sequence joins TRBV7-9 and TRBJ1-1; 9 bases are shared with TRBD1. The CDR3 covers 14 residues. CDR1 SEHNR and CDR2 FQNEAQ come from the germline V gene (reference sequence). Trimming cost V 3 bases and J 7 bases; bases outside gene matches: 6. The CDR3 region is CASSFWDRADEAFF. The CDR3 region has the DNA TGTGCCAGCAGCTTCTGGGACAGGGCGGATGAAGCTTTCTTT.

This clone is medium-sized by frequency. The chain carries TRBV27 and TRBJ2-3, with 10 positions matching TRBD2. Looked up from germline, CDR1 is MNHEY and CDR2 is SMNVEV (reference sequence). The CDR3 is 14 residues long. J gave up 4 bases and V 6 bases, and 4 bases lay outside the gene matches. CDR3 sequence reads: CASSPGLASDTQYF. The CDR3 nucleotides are TGTGCCAGCAGCCCGGGACTAGCGTCAGATACGCAGTATTTT.

J is TRBJ1-2 and V is TRBV4-1; D call uncertain. The V end lost 1 base, the J end lost 0 bases, and 15 bases lay between the germline ends. The CDR3 has 17 residues. Germline lookup yields CDR1 MGHRA and CDR2 YSYEKL. CDR3 residues: CASSQGHETLTNYGYTF. The CDR3 coding sequence is TGCGCCAGCAGCCAAGGTCATGAGACATTGACTAACTATGGCTACACCTTC.

CDR3 region: CASSPRLAGEETQYF. In DNA form, the CDR3 reads TGCGCCAGCAGCCCCCGACTAGCGGGAGAAGAGACCCAGTACTTC. V usage is TRBV4-1 and J usage is TRBJ2-5; the match to TRBD2 covers 12 bases. This CDR3 comprises 15 residues. Germline lookup yields CDR1 MGHRA and CDR2 YSYEKL. Trimming cost V 4 bases and J 3 bases; bases outside gene matches: 3.

The genes are TRBV7-9 and TRBJ2-3; 7 positions match TRBD2. The CDR3 is 15 amino acids. The trim removed 5 bases at V and 7 bases at J, leaving 12 bases unmatched. The germline V gene has CDR1 SEHNR and CDR2 FQNEAQ (reference sequence). In DNA form, the CDR3 reads TGTGCCAGCAGCCATCCAAGGGCGGGAGTCCATACGCAGTATTTT. Its protein is CASSHPRAGVHTQYF.

This chain uses TRBV4-3 with TRBJ2-7; 7 bases map to TRBD2. CDR1 LGHNA and CDR2 YSLEER come from the germline V gene. The V segment lost 4 bases and the J segment 7 bases; nucleotides outside the gene matches: 7. CDR3 size: 13 residues. The CDR3 bases are TGCGCCAGCAGCCCAGCGGTCGGGAGGGAGCAGTACTTC. Translating gives CASSPAVGREQYF.

This chain joins TRBV7-9 and TRBJ1-2, with D unclear. The CDR3 contains 14 residues. Trimming removed 2 bases from V and 4 bases from J, with 11 bases in between. Germline CDR1 SEHNR, CDR2 FQNEAQ (reference sequence). The CDR3 coding sequence is TGTGCCAGCAGCTTATACCCGATCAGCTATGGCTACACCTTC. This sequence encodes CASSLYPISYGYTF. The whole variable domain, filled in from reference TRBV7-9 and TRBJ1-2, reads DTGVSQNPRHKITKRGQNVTFRCDPISEHNRLYWYRQTLGQGPEFLTYFQNEAQLEKSRLLSDRFSAERPKGSFSTLEIQRTEQGDSAMYLCASSLYPISYGYTFGSGTRLTVV.

This sequence joins TRBV7-9 and TRBJ2-5; possible D gene TRBD1, 5 bases. V lost 0 bases, J lost 5 bases, and 10 bases lay in between. Germline CDR1 is SEHNR and CDR2 is FQNEAQ (reference sequence). CDR3 length: 14 residues. The CDR3 coding sequence is TGTGCCAGCAGCTTAGCTTCAGGGTGGGAGACCCAGTACTTC. Amino acid sequence: CASSLASGWETQYF.

V is TRBV10-3 and J is TRBJ2-5, with TRBD1 matching over 10 bases. From germline, CDR1 is ENHRY and CDR2 SYGVKD. This CDR3 comprises 15 residues. Germline trimming cut 5 bases from V and 4 bases from J; bases unmatched to any gene: 7. The CDR3 nucleotides read TGTGCCATCAGTACCCGGGACAGGGGTCCAGAGACCCAGTACTTC. Translating it yields CAISTRDRGPETQYF.

The chain couples TRBV2 to TRBJ2-7; weak D call: TRBD1 (6 bases). V dropped 8 bases and J dropped 3 bases, with 14 bases sitting between them. There are 13 residues in the CDR3. Germline V gives CDR1 SNHLY, CDR2 FYNNEI. In DNA, the CDR3 is TGTGCCAGCCTCCAGACAGGATACTACGAGCAGTACTTC. Protein product: CASLQTGYYEQYF.

The chain is built from TRBV29-1 and TRBJ2-7; D is perhaps TRBD1 (6 bases). The germline V and J ends were trimmed by 5 bases and 1 base, with 18 bases remaining between them. The CDR3 has 15 residues. The germline CDR1 and CDR2 sequences are SQVTM and ANQGSEA. The CDR3 sequence is CSVLLPGDRSYEQYF. Here the CDR3 DNA reads TGCAGCGTTCTCCTCCCGGGCGACAGGTCCTACGAGCAGTACTTC.

The J gene is TRBJ2-2, the V gene TRBV6-4, with TRBD2 matching over 11 bases. CDR3 length equals 15 residues. CDR1 MRHNA and CDR2 SNTAGT come from the germline V gene. Trimming cost V 6 bases and J 4 bases; bases outside gene matches: 4. CDR3 sequence (DNA): TGTGCCAGCAGCCCGCTAGCGGGAGGCACCGGGGAGCTGTTTTTT. Translated, it gives CASSPLAGGTGELFF.

The V call is TRBV6-1, the J call TRBJ2-7; TRBD2 is a possible D gene (7 bases). The CDR3 length is 16 residues. V gave up 1 base and J gave up 0 bases, with 13 bases separating them. The germline V gene encodes CDR1 MNHNS and CDR2 SASEGT. CDR3 sequence reads: CASSEGRAGASYEQYF. CDR3 DNA sequence: TGTGCCAGCAGTGAAGGCCGGGCGGGGGCCTCCTACGAGCAGTACTTC.

This chain uses TRBV18 with TRBJ1-1; 7 positions agree with TRBD1. The germline V gene encodes CDR1 KGHSH and CDR2 LQKENI. CDR3 length equals 13 residues. V trimming: 6 bases; J trimming: 4 bases; junction bases outside the gene matches: 5. The CDR3 DNA reads as TGTGCCAGCTCGCGACAGGGTGGCACTGAAGCTTTCTTT. It specifies CASSRQGGTEAFF.

V and J are TRBV6-5 and TRBJ2-1, with 10 positions matching TRBD2. The V gene end was trimmed by 0 bases and the J gene end by 6 bases; junction bases not matched to a gene: 5. The CDR3 runs to 16 residues. In germline, CDR1 is MNHEY, CDR2 SVGAGI. The CDR3 DNA reads as TGTGCCAGCAGTTACTCGATTCTAGCGGGAGTCAATGAGCAGTTCTTC. The encoded protein is CASSYSILAGVNEQFF.

This chain uses TRBV9 with TRBJ2-3; D may be TRBD2 (5 bases). Trimming took off 2 bases at V and 1 base at J, with 8 bases between the two ends. CDR1 SGDLS and CDR2 YYNGEE come from the germline V gene. The CDR3 has 14 amino acids. CDR3 sequence reads: CASSVLAGTDTQYF. The CDR3 DNA sequence: TGTGCCAGCAGCGTCCTAGCAGGCACAGATACGCAGTATTTT.

V gene TRBV5-1 combines with J gene TRBJ2-4, with TRBD2 identical over 8 bases. The CDR3 spans 16 residues. Germline V lookup: CDR1 SGHRS, CDR2 YFSETQ. Trimming took 4 bases from V and 8 from J; bases not matched to a gene: 14. The CDR3 region has the DNA TGCGCCAGCAGCCCCATATCGAGCGGGAGCTCCTACATTCAGTACTTC. It codes for CASSPISSGSSYIQYF.

V usage is TRBV11-2 and J usage is TRBJ2-1; D gene ambiguous. CDR1 is SGHAT, CDR2 FQNNGV, per germline. V lost 5 bases and J 6 bases, leaving 11 bases between the germline ends. The CDR3 extends over 13 amino acids. The CDR3 coding sequence is TGTGCCAGCAGCCCCCGGCGGATCAATGAGCAGTTCTTC. This encodes CASSPRRINEQFF.

J is TRBJ2-1 and V is TRBV29-1, with TRBD1 matching over 7 bases. CDR3 length: 15 residues. V trimming: 5 bases; J trimming: 10 bases; junction bases outside the gene matches: 17. Germline CDR1 reads SQVTM; CDR2 reads ANQGSEA. In nucleotides, the CDR3 is TGCAGCGTTCTGACAGGGTTGGGGCTACGCGGGGAGCAGTTCTTC. This codes for CSVLTGLGLRGEQFF.

J is TRBJ2-1 and V is TRBV7-9; possible D gene TRBD2, 6 bases. CDR1 and CDR2 from the germline V gene are SEHNR and FQNEAQ (reference sequence). V dropped 1 base and J dropped 7 bases, with 11 bases sitting between them. The CDR3 runs 14 residues. CDR3 residues: CASSLVPSENEQFF. CDR3 bases: TGTGCCAGCAGCTTAGTCCCTAGCGAGAATGAGCAGTTCTTC.

This chain connects TRBV29-1 to TRBJ1-2; D unclear. CDR1 and CDR2 from the germline V gene are SQVTM and ANQGSEA. With 8 bases removed from V and 3 bases from J, the gap between germline ends came to 19 bases. The CDR3 extends over 14 amino acids. CDR3 in amino acids: CSTKDWKRDYGYTF. As DNA, the CDR3 is TGCAGCACCAAAGACTGGAAACGGGACTATGGCTACACCTTC.

This sequence joins TRBV30 and TRBJ2-2; 9 bases match TRBD1. Germline V CDR1 and CDR2: GTSNPN, SVGIG (reference sequence). CDR3 length: 11 amino acids. V was clipped by 0 bases and J by 16 bases; unmatched bases: 3. CDR3 amino acids: CAWSVGTGRFF. The CDR3 nucleotides are TGTGCCTGGAGTGTAGGGACAGGGAGGTTTTTT.

The chain couples TRBV7-8 to TRBJ2-2; tentative D call: TRBD2 (6 bases). CDR3 length: 15 residues. Trimming left V 2 bases short and J 1 base short, with 8 bases between. CDR1 and CDR2 from the germline V gene are SGHVS and FQNEAQ. CDR3 nucleotide sequence: TGTGCCAGCAGCTTACTAGCGCAGAACACCGGGGAGCTGTTTTTT. Translating gives CASSLLAQNTGELFF.